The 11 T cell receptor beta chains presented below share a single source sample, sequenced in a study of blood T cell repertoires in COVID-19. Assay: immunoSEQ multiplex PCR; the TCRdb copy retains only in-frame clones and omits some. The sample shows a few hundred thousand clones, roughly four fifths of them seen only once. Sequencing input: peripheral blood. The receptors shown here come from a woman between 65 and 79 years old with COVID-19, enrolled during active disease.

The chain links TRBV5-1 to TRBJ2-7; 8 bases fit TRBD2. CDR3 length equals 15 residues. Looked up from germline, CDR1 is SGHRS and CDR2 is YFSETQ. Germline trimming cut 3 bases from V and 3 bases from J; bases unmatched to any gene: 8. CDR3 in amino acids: CASSSFSGLVYEQYF. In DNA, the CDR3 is TGCGCCAGCAGCTCCTTTTCGGGACTAGTCTACGAGCAGTACTTC.

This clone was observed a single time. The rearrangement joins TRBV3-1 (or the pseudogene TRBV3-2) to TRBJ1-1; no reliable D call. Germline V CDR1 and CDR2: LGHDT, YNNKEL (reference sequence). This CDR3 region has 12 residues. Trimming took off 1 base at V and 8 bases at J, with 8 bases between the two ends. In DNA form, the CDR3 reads TGTGCCAGCAGCCAAGGGGTCGGGGAAGCTTTCTTT. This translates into CASSQGVGEAFF.

The CDR3 sequence: CAWKGSSYNEQFF. CDR3 sequence (DNA): TGTGCCTGGAAAGGGAGCTCCTACAATGAGCAGTTCTTC. The gene calls are TRBV30 and TRBJ2-1, with D tentatively TRBD2 (5 bases). Trimming removed 4 bases at V and 0 bases at J, with 7 bases between. Germline values: CDR1 GTSNPN, CDR2 SVGIG (reference sequence). The CDR3 consists of 13 residues.

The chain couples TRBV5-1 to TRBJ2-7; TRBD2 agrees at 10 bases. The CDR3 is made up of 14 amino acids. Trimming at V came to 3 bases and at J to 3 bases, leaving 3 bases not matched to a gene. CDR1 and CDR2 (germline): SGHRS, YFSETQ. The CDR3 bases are TGCGCCAGCAGCTCCGGGACTAGCGTCTACGAGCAGTACTTC. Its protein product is CASSSGTSVYEQYF.

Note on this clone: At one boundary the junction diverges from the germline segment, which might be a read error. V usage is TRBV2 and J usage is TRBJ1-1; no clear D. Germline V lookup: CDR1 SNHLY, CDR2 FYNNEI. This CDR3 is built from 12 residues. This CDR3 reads CASSEVGPEAFF. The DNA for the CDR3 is TGTGCCAGCAGCGAAGTTGGGCCTGAAGCTTTCTTT.

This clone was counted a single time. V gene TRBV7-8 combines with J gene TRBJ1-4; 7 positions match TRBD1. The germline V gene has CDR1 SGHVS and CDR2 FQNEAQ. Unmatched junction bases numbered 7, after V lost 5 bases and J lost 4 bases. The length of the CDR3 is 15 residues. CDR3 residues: CASSPPTGVNEKLFF. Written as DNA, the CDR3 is TGTGCCAGCAGCCCTCCTACAGGGGTTAATGAAAAACTGTTTTTT.

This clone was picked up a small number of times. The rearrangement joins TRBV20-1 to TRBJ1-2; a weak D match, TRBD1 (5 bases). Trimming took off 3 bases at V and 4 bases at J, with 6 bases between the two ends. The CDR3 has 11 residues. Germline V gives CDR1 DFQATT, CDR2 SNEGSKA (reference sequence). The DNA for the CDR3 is TGCAGTGCTAGGGACATCTATGGCTACACCTTC. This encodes CSARDIYGYTF.

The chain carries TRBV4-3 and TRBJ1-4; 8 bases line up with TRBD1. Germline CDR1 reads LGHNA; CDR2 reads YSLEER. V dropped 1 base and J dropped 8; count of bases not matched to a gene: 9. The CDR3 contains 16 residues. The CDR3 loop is CASSQGDRKAGEKLFF. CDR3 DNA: TGCGCCAGCAGCCAAGGGGACAGGAAGGCGGGAGAAAAACTGTTTTTT.

Written as DNA, the CDR3 is TGTGCCAGCAGCCCGTCGACAGGGGGCGAGTCACCCCTCCACTTT. As protein: CASSPSTGGESPLHF. V gene TRBV5-4 combines with J gene TRBJ1-6; 10 bases line up with TRBD1. Germline CDR1 SGHNT, CDR2 YYREEE (reference sequence). This CDR3 region has 15 residues. The ends lost 4 bases at V and 10 bases at J; junction bases unmatched: 8.

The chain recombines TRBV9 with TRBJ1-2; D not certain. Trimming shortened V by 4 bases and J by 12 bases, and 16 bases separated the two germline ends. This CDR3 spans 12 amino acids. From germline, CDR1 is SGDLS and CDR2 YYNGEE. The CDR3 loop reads CASSPPLGFHTF. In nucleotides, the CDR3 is TGTGCCAGCAGCCCTCCTCTCGGGTTCCACACCTTC.

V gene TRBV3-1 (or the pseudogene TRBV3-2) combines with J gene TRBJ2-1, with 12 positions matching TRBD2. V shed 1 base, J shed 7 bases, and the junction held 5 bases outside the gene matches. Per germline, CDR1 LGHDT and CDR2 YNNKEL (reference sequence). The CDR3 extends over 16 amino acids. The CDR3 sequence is CASSQAGLAGFNEQFF. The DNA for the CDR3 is TGTGCCAGCAGCCAAGCCGGACTAGCGGGATTTAATGAGCAGTTCTTC.